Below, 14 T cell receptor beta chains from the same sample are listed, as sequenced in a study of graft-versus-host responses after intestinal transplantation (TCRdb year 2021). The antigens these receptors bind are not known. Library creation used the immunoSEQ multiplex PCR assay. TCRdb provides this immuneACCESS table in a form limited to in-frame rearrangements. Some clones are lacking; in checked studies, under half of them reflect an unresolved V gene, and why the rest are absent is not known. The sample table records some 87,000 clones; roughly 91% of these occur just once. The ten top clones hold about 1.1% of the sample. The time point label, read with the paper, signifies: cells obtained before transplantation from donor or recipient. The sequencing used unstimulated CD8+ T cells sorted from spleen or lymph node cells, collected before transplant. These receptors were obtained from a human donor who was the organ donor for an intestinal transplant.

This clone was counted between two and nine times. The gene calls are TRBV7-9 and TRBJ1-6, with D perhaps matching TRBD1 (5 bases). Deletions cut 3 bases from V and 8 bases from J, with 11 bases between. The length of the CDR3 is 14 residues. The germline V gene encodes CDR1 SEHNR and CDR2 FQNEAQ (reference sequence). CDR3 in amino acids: CASSFAGDYSPLHF. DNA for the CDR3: TGTGCCAGCAGCTTCGCTGGGGACTATTCACCCCTCCACTTT.

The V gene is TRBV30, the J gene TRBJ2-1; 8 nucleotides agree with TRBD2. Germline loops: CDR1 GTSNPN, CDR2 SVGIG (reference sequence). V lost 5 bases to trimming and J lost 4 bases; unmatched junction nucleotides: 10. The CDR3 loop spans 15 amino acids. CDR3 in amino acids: CAWGAVAGYYNEQFF. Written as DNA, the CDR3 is TGTGCCTGGGGGGCGGTAGCGGGGTATTACAATGAGCAGTTCTTC.

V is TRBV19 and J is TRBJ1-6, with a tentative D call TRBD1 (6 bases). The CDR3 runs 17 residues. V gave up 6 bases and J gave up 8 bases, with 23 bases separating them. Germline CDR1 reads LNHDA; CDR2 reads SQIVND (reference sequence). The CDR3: CASSYRTGRGGYSPLHF. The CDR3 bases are TGTGCCAGTAGCTATCGAACAGGGAGAGGCGGGTATTCACCCCTCCACTTT.

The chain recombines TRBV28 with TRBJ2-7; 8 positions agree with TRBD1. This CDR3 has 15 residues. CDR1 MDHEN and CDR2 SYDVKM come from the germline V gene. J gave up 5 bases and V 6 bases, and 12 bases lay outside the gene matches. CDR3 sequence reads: CASSPPSWTGNEQYF. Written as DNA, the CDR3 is TGTGCCAGCAGCCCACCCTCCTGGACAGGGAACGAGCAGTACTTC.

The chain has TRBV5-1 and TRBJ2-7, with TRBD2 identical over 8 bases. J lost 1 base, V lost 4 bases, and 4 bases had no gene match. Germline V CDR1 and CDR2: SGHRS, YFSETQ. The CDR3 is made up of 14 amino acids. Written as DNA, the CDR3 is TGCGCCAGCAGCGGCGGGGGGAGATCCTACGAGCAGTACTTC. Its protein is CASSGGGRSYEQYF.

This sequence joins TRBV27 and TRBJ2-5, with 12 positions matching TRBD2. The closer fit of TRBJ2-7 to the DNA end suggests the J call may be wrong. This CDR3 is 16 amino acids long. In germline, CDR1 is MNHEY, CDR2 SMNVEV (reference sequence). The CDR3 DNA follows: TGTGCCAGCAGTGTATTGCTAGCGGGGGGGGTCTACGAGCAGTACTTC. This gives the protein CASSVLLAGGVYEQYF.

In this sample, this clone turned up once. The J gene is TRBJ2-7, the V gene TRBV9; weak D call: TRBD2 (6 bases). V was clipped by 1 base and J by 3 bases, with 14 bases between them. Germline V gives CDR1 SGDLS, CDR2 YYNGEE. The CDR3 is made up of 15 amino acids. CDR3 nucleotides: TGTGCCAGCAGCGTACGGGAGAGGGTGGGCTACGAGCAGTACTTC. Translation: CASSVRERVGYEQYF.

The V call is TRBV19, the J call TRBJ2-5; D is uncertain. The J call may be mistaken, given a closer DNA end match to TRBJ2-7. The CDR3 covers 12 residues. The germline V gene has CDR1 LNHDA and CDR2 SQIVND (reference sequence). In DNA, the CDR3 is TGTGCCAGTACTAACTCCCCCTCCGAGCAGTACTTC. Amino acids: CASTNSPSEQYF.

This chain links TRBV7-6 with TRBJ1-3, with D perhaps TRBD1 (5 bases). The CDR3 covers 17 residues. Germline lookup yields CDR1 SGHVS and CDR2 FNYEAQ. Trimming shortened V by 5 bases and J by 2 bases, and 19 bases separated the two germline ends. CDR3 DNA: TGTGCCAGCAGCCCAGGGTCGGGCAGGTCTCCTGGAAACACCATATATTTT. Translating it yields CASSPGSGRSPGNTIYF.

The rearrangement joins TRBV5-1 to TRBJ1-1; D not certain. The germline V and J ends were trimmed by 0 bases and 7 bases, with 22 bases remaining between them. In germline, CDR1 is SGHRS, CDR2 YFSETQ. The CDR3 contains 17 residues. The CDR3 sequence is CASSLGPITRQLNEAFF. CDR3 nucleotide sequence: TGCGCCAGCAGCTTGGGGCCGATAACAAGACAACTGAATGAAGCTTTCTTT.

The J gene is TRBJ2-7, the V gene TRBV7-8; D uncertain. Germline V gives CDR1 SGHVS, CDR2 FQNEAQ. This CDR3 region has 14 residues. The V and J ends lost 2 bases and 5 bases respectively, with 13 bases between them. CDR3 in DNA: TGTGCCAGCAGCTTATTCATACGAGCTAACGAGCAGTACTTC. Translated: CASSLFIRANEQYF.

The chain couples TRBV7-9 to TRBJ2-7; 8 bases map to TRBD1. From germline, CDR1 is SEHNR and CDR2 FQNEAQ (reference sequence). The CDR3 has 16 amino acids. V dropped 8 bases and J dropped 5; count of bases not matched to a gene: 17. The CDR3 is CASRPPSGQGFNEQYF. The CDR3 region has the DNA TGTGCCAGCCGCCCCCCCTCCGGACAGGGATTCAACGAGCAGTACTTC. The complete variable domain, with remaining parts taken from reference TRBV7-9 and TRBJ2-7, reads DTGVSQNPRHKITKRGQNVTFRCDPISEHNRLYWYRQTLGQGPEFLTYFQNEAQLEKSRLLSDRFSAERPKGSFSTLEIQRTEQGDSAMYLCASRPPSGQGFNEQYFGPGTRLTVT.

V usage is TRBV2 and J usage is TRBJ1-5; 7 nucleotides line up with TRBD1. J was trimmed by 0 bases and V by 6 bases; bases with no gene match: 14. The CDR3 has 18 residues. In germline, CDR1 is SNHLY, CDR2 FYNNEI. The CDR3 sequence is CASRADPRQGHSNQPQHF. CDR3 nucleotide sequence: TGTGCCAGCAGGGCGGACCCGAGACAGGGACATAGCAATCAGCCCCAGCATTTT.

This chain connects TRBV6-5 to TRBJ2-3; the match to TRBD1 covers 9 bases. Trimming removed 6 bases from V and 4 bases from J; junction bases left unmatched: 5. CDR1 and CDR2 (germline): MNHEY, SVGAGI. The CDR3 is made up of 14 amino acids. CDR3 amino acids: CASSRTGDADTQYF. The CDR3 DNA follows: TGTGCCAGCAGCAGGACAGGGGACGCAGATACGCAGTATTTT.